This record looks at one T cell receptor beta chain sequence and its context. Using immunoSEQ multiplex PCR, the repertoire was profiled, and TCRdb retains in-frame clones only, with some absent. Here the sample spans roughly 410,000 clones, 80% to 90% being singletons. Seattle researchers signed up patients amid active infection and tracked them longitudinally. The germline V and J ends were trimmed by 2 bases and 4 bases, with 8 bases remaining between them. The germline gives CDR1 SGHAT, CDR2 FQNNGV. The CDR3 totals 13 residues. The data were taken from a study of blood T cell repertoires in COVID-19. Study as a whole: Both acute and convalescent COVID-19 samples were obtained from the United States, Italy and Spain. PBMCs, B-cell-depleted T cells, or T cells were the source of the cDNA or gDNA that made up the material.

The V and J genes are TRBV11-2 and TRBJ1-2; D is ambiguous. This sequence was found in a woman aged 55-69 years with COVID-19, enrolled during active disease. The sample consisted of peripheral blood. The CDR3 sequence: CASSLTSVYGYTF. CDR3 coding DNA: TGTGCCAGCAGCTTAACATCAGTCTATGGCTACACCTTC.